This TCR beta chain was found in a study of shared clonotypes between healthy human individuals. Study outcomes and limitations: Compared with clonotypes that all four donors shared, non-shared clonotypes had lower generation probabilities.

The CDR3 totals 13 residues. Unmatched junction bases numbered 4, after V lost 11 bases and J lost 0 bases. Looked up from germline, CDR1 is SNHLY and CDR2 is FYNNEI. Both CD45RO+ cells and CCR7-negative CD45RA+ TemRA cells were combined to make up CD8 memory. On this clone itself: Its antigen is currently unknown.

The data were produced by immunoSEQ multiplex PCR, yet TCRdb's version contains in-frame clones alone and is incomplete. Of about 110,000 clones in the sample, 55% to 70% are singletons; the top ten hold over 20%. The chain joins TRBV2 to TRBJ2-7, with 10 bases matching TRBD2. This sequence was found in a woman aged 25 to 39 in good health. Sequenced: memory CD8+ T cells sorted from blood. Sample subset: CD45RO+ cells pooled with CCR7-negative TemRA cells. In nucleotides, the CDR3 is TGTGCCGGACTAGCGGTCGTCTCCTACGAGCAGTACTTC. It is translated as CAGLAVVSYEQYF.